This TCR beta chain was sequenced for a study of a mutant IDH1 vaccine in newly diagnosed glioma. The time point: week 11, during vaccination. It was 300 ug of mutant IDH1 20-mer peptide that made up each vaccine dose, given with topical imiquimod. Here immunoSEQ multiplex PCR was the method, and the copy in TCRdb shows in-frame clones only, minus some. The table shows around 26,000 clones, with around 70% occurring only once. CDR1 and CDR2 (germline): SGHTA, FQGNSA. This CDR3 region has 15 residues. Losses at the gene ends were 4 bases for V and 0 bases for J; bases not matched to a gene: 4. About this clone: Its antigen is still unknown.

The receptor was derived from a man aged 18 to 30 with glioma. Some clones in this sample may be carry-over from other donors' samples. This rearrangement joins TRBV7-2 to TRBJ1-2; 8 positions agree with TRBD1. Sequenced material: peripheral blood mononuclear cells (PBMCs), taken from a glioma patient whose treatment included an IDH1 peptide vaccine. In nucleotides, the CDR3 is TGTGCCAGCAGCTATTGGACAGGGACTAACTATGGCTACACCTTC. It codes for CASSYWTGTNYGYTF.